The subject of this entry is one T cell receptor (beta chain). TCRdb itself ran the 5' RACE reads through MiXCR, one entry per CDR3 protein. The table records approximately 560,000 distinct CDR3 sequences, 15% to 20% of them present only once. This entry comes from a study of T-cell memory formation after mild COVID-19. Germline loops: CDR1 MNHEY, CDR2 SMNVEV (reference sequence). Trimming shortened V by 5 bases and J by 0 bases, and 18 bases separated the two germline ends. The CDR3 is 17 residues long. Sequenced sample: PBMCs or a T cell subset sorted from them (not recorded which). The J gene is TRBJ2-3, the V gene TRBV27; D is uncertain. This clonotype was sampled from an adult woman who had mild COVID-19 (a few samples of this study predate the infection). Cell type and time point are not known. DNA for the CDR3: TGTGCCAGCAGTCCGTCCTCTTTGCGGTATAGCACAGATACGCAGTATTTT. Its protein product is CASSPSSLRYSTDTQYF.